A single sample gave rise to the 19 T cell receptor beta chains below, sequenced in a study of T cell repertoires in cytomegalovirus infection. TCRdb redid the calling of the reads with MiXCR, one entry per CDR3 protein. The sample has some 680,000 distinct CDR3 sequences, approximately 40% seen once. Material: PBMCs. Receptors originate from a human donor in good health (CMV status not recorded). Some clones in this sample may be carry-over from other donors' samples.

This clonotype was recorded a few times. The CDR3 DNA is TGTGCCAGCAGTAAACTAGCGGGGACGTCCTACAATGAGCAGTTCTTC. Translating it yields CASSKLAGTSYNEQFF. The rearrangement uses TRBV28 and TRBJ2-1; 10 bases fit TRBD2. Trimming took 5 bases from V and 1 from J; bases not matched to a gene: 5. Germline CDR1 reads MDHEN; CDR2 reads SYDVKM. The CDR3 sequence is 16 residues long.

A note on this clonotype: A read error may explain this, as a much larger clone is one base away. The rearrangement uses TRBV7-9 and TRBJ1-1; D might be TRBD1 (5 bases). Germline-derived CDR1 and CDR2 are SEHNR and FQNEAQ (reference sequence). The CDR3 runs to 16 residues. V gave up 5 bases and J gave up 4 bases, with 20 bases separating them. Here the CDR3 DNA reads TGTGCCAGCAGCCCATACCTGGGGGGTCGAGTCACTGAAGCTTTCTTT. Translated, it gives CASSPYLGGRVTEAFF.

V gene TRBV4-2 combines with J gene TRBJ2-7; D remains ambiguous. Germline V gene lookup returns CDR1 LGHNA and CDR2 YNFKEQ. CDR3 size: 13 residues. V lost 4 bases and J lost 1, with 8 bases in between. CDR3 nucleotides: TGTGCCAGCAGCCCCGTGGCTTCCTACGAGCAGTACTTC. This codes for CASSPVASYEQYF.

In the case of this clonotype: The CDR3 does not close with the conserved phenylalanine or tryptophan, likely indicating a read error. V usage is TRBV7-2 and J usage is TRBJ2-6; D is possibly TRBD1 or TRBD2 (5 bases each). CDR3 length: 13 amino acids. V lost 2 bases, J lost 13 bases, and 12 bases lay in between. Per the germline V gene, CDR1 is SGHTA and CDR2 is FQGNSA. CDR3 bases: TGTGCCAGCAGCTTACATACGGGGCTAGTCCTGACTTCC. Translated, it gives CASSLHTGLVLTS.

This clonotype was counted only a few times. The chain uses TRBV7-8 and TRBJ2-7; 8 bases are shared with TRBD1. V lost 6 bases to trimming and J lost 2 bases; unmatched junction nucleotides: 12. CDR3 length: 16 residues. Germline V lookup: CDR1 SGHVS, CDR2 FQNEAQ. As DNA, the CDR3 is TGTGCCAGCAGAAACACCGGGACAGGTCGAACCTACGAGCAGTACTTC. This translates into CASRNTGTGRTYEQYF.

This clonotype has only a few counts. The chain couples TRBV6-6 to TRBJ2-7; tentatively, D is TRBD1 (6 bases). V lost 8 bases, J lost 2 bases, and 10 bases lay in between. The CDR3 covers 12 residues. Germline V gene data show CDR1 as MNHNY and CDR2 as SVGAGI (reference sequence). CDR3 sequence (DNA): TGTGCCAGCCTTGAGGGGGCCTACGAGCAGTACTTC. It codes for CASLEGAYEQYF.

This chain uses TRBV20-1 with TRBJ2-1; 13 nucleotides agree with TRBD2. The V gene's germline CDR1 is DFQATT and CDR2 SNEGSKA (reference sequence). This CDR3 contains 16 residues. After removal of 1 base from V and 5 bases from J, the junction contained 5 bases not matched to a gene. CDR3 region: CSARVTSGRGDNEQFF. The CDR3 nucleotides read TGCAGTGCTAGAGTTACTAGCGGGAGGGGGGACAATGAGCAGTTCTTC.

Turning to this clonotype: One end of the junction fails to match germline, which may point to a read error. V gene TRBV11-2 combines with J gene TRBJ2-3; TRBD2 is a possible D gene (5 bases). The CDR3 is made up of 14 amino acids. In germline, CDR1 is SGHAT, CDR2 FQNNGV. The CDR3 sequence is CASRTTISTDTHYF. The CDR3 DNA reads TGTGCCAGCAGGACTACCATTAGCACAGATACGCATTATTTT.

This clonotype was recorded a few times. Here the CDR3 reads CASSQEGASYNEQFF. CDR3 in DNA: TGCGCCAGCAGCCAAGAGGGGGCCAGTTACAATGAGCAGTTCTTC. This sequence joins TRBV4-1 and TRBJ2-1; tentatively, D is TRBD1 (6 bases). Germline V lookup: CDR1 MGHRA, CDR2 YSYEKL. The V end lost 0 bases, the J end lost 4 bases, and 10 bases lay between the germline ends. The CDR3 runs 15 residues.

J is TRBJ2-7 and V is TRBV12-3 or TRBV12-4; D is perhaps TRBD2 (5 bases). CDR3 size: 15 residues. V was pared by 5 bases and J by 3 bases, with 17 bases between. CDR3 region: CASSDGLATLYEQYF. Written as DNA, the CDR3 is TGTGCCAGCAGTGACGGACTGGCAACCCTCTACGAGCAGTACTTC.

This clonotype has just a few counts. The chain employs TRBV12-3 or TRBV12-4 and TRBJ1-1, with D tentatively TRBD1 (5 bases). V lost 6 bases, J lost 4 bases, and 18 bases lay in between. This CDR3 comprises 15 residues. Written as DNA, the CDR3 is TGTGCCAGCAGGCTGAGCTCCGGAGGGGCCACTGAAGCTTTCTTT. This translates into CASRLSSGGATEAFF.

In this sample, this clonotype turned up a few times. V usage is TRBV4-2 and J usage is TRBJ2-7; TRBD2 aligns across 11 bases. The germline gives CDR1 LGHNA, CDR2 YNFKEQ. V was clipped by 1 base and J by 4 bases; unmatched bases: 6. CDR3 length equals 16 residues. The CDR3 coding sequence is TGTGCCAGCAGCCAAGGACTAGCGGGGACGGTTTACGAGCAGTACTTC. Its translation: CASSQGLAGTVYEQYF.

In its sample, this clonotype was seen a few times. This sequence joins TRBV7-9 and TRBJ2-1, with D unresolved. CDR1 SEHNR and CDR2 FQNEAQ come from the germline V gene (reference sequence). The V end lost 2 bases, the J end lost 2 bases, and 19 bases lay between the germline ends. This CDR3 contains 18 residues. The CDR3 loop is CASSLPPGAGITYNEQFF. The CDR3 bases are TGTGCCAGCAGCTTACCCCCCGGAGCTGGAATAACCTACAATGAGCAGTTCTTC.

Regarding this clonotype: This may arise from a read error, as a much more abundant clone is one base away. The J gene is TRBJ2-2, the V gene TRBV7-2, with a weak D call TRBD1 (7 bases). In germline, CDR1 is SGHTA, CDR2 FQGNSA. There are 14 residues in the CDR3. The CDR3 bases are TGTGCCAGCAGCTTAGCCCAGGGGGGCGGGGATCTGTTTTTT. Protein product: CASSLAQGGGDLFF.

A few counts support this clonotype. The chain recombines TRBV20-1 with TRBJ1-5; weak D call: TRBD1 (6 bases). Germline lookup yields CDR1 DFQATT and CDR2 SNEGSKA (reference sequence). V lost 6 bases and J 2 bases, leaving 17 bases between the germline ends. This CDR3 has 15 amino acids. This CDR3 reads CSAGAGDAGNQPQHF. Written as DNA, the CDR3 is TGCAGTGCCGGGGCAGGGGATGCGGGCAATCAGCCCCAGCATTTT.

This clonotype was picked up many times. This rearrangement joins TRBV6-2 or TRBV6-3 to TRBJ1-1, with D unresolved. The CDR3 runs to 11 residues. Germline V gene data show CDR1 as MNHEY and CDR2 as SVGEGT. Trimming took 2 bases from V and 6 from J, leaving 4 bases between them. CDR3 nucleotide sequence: TGTGCCAGCAGTTACGGCCCTGAAGCTTTCTTT. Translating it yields CASSYGPEAFF.

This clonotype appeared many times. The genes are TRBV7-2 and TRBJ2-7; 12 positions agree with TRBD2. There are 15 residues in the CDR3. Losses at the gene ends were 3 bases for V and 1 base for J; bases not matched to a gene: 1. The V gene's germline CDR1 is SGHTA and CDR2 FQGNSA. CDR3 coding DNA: TGTGCCAGCAGCTTCCTAGCGGGAGGGTCCTACGAGCAGTACTTC. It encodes CASSFLAGGSYEQYF.

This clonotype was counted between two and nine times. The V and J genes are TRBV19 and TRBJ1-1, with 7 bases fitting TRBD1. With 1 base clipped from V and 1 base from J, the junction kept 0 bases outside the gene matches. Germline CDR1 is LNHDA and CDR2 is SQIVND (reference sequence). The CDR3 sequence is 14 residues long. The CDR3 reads CASSIGDRNTEAFF. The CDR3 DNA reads TGTGCCAGTAGTATAGGGGACAGGAACACTGAAGCTTTCTTT.

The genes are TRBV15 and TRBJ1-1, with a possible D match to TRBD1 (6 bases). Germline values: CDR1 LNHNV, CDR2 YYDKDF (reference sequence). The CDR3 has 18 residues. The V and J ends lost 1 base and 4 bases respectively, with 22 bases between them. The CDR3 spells CATSRVGRTGRGGTEAFF. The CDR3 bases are TGTGCCACCAGCAGAGTAGGAAGAACAGGGAGGGGAGGCACTGAAGCTTTCTTT.